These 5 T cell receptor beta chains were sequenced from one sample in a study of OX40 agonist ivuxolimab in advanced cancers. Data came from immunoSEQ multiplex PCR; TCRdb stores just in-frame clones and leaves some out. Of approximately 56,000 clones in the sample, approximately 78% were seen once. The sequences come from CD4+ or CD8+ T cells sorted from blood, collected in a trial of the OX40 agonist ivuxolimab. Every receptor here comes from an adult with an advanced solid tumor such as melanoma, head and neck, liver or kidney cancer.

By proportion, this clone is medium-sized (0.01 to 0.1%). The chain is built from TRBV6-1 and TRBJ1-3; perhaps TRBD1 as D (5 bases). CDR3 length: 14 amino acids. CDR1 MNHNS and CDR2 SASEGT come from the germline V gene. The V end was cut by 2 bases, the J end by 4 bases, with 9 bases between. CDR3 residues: CASSEQGIGNTIYF. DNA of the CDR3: TGTGCCAGCAGTGAACAGGGAATAGGAAACACCATATATTTT.

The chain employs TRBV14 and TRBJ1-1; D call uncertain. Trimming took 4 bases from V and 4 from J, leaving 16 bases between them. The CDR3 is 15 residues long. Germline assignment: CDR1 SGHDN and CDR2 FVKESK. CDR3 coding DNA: TGTGCCAGCAGCCCCACCTTGGGTTGGGTCACTGAAGCTTTCTTT. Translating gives CASSPTLGWVTEAFF.

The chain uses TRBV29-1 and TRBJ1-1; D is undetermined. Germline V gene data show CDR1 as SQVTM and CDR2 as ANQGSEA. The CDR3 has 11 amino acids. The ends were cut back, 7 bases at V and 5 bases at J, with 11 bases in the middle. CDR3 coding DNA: TGCAGCGCCCGGATCCGGACTGAAGCTTTCTTT. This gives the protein CSARIRTEAFF. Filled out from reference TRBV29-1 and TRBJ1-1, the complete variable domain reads SAVISQKPSRDICQRGTSLTIQCQVDSQVTMMFWYRQQPGQSLTLIATANQGSEATYESGFVIDKFPISRPNLTFSTLTVSNMSPEDSSIYLCSARIRTEAFFGQGTRLTVV.

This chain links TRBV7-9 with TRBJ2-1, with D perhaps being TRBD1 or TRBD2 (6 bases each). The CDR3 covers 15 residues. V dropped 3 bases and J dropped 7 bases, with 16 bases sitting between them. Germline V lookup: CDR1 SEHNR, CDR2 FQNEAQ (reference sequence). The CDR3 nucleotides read TGTGCCAGCAGCTTCGACGGGGGCGCGGGTAATGAGCAGTTCTTC. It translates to CASSFDGGAGNEQFF.

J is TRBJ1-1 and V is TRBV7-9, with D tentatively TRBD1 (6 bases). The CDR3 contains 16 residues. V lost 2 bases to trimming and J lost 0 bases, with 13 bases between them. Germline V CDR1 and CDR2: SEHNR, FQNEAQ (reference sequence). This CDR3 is CASSLQGLAMNTEAFF. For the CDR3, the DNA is TGTGCCAGCAGCTTACAGGGGTTGGCCATGAACACTGAAGCTTTCTTT.